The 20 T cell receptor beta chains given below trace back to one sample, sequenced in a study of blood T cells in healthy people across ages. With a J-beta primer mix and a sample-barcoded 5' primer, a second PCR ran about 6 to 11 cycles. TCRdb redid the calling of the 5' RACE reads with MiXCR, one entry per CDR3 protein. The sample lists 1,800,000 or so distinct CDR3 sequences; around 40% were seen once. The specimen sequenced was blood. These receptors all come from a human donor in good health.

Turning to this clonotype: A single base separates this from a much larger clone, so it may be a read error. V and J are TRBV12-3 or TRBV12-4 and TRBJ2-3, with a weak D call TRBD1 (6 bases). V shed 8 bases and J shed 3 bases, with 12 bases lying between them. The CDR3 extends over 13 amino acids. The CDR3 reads CASEVRGTDTQYF. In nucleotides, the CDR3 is TGTGCCAGCGAAGTCAGGGGAACAGATACGCAGTATTTT.

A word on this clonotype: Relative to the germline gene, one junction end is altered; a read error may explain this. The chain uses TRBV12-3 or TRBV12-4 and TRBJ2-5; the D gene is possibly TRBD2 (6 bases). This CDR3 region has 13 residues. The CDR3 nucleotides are TGTGCCAGCAGGGAGGGGCCATACGTGACCCGGTACTTC. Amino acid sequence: CASREGPYVTRYF.

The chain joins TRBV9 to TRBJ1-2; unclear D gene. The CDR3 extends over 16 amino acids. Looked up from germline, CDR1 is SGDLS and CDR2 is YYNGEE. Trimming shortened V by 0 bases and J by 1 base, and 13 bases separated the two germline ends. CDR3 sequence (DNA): TGTGCCAGCAGCGTAGATATCTCAAATGTTAACTATGGCTACACCTTC. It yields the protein CASSVDISNVNYGYTF.

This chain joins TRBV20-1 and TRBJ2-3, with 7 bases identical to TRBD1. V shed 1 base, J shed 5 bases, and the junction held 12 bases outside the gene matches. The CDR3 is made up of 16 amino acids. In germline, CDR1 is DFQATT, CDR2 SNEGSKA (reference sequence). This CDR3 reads CSARGSGTDYRDTQYF. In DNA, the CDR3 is TGCAGTGCTAGAGGTTCCGGGACAGATTACCGAGATACGCAGTATTTT.

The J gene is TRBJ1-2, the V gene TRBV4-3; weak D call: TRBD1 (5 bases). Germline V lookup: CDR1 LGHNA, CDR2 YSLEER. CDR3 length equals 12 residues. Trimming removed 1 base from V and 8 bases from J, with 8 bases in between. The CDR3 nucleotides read TGCGCCAGCAGCCAAGGCAGGGAGGGCTACACCTTC. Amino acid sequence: CASSQGREGYTF.

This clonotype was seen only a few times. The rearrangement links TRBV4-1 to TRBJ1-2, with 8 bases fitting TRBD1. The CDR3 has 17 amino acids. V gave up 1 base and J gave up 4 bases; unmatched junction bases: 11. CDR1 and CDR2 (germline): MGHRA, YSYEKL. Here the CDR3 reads CASSQAPEGDRGYGYTF. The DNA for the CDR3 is TGCGCCAGCAGCCAAGCCCCAGAGGGAGACAGGGGCTATGGCTACACCTTC.

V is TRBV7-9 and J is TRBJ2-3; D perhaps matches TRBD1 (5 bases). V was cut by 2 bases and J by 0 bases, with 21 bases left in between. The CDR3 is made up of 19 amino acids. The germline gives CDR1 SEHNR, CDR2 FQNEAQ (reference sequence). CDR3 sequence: CASSLSDSDERSSTDTQYF. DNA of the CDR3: TGTGCCAGCAGCTTATCTGACAGCGACGAAAGATCTAGCACAGATACGCAGTATTTT.

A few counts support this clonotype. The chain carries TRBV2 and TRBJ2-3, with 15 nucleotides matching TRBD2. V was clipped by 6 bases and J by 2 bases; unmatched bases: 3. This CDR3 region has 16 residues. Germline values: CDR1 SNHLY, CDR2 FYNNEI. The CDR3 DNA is TGTGCCAGCAGGAGGACTAGCGGGGGGGCCACAGATACGCAGTATTTT. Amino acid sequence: CASRRTSGGATDTQYF.

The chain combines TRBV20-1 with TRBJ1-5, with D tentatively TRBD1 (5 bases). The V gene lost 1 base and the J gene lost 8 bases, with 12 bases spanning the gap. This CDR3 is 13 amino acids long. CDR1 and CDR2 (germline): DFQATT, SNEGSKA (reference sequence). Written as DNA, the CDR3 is TGCAGTGCTAGAGTGGGGGTCCGGGAGCCCCAGCATTTT. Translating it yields CSARVGVREPQHF.

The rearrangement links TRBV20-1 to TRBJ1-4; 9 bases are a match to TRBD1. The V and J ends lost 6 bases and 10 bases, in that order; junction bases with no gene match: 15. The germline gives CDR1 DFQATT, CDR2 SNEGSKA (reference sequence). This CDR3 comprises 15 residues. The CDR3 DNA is TGCAGTGCCACAACCACGGGACAGGGAATTGGAAAACTGTTTTTT. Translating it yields CSATTTGQGIGKLFF.

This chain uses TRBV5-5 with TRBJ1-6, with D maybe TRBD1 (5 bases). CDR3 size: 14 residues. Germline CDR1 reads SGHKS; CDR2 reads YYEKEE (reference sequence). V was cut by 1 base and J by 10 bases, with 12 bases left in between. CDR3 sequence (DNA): TGTGCCAGCAGCTTGCTGGACAACTTCTCACCCCTCCACTTT. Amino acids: CASSLLDNFSPLHF.

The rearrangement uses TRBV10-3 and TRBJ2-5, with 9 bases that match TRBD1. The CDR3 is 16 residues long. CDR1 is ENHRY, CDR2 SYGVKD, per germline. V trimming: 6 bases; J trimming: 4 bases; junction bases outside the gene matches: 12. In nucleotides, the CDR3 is TGTGCCATCAGCCGCCAAAGGGGACAGGGAGGAGAGACCCAGTACTTC. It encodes CAISRQRGQGGETQYF.

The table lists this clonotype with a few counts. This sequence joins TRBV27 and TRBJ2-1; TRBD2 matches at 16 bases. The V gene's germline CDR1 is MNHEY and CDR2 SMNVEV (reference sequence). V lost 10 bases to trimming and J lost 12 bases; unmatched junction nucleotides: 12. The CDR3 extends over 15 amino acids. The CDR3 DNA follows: TGTGCCACAACCCCGGGACTAGCGGGGGGGTTAAGGCAGTTCTTC. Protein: CATTPGLAGGLRQFF.

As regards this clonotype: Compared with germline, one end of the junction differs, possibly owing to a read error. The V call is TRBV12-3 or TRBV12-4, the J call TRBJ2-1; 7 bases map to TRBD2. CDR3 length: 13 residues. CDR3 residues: CASSLGLYNKQFF. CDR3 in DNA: TGTGCCAGCAGTTTGGGACTATACAATAAGCAGTTCTTC.

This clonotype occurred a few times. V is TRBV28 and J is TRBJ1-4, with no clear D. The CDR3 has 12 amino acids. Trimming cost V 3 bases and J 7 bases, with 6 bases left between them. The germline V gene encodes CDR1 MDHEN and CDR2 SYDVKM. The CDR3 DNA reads TGTGCCAGCAGTTTTAGTTCTGAAAAACTGTTTTTT. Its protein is CASSFSSEKLFF.

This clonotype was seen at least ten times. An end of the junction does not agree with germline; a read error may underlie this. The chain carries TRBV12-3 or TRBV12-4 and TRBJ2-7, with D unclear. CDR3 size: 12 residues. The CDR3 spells CASSLVLHEQYF. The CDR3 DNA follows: TGTGCCAGCAGCTTAGTACTTCACGAGCAGTACTTC.

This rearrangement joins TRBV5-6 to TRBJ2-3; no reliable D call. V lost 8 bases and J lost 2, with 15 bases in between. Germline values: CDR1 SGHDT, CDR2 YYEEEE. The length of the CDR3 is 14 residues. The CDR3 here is CASMKSVNTDTQYF. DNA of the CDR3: TGTGCCAGTATGAAATCAGTTAACACAGATACGCAGTATTTT.

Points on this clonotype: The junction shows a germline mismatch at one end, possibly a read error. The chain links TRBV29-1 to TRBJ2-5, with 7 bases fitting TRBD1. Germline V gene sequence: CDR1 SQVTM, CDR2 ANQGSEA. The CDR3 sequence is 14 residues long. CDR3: CNVFEGGGGETQYF. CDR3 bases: TGCAACGTTTTTGAAGGGGGCGGCGGAGAGACCCAGTACTTC.

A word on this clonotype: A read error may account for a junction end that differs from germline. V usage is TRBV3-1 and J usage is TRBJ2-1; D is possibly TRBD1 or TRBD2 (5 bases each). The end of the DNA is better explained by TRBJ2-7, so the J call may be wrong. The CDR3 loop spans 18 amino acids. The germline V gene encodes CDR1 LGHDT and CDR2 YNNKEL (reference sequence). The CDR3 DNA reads TGTGCCGGCAGCCAATCCCCTAGGGGCCGGGGCTCCTACAATGAGCAGTACTTC. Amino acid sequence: CAGSQSPRGRGSYNEQYF.

CDR3 sequence: CASKSLAGGPTDTQYF. CDR3 sequence (DNA): TGCGCCAGCAAGAGTCTAGCGGGGGGCCCCACAGATACGCAGTATTTT. The rearrangement uses TRBV4-3 and TRBJ2-3, with TRBD2 identical over 11 bases. The V and J ends lost 7 bases and 2 bases, in that order; junction bases with no gene match: 8. Germline V gene lookup returns CDR1 LGHNA and CDR2 YSLEER. This CDR3 has 16 amino acids.